The sequence of this T cell receptor (beta chain) was determined in a study of blood T cells in healthy people across ages. Combining a sample-barcoded 5' primer with a J-beta primer mix, a second PCR ran for roughly 7 to 11 cycles. TCRdb analysed the 5' RACE reads with MiXCR anew, one entry per CDR3 protein. Among about 1.6 million distinct CDR3 sequences listed, roughly 32% were seen once. This CDR3 spans 16 amino acids. The V gene lost 5 bases and the J gene lost 2 bases, with 15 bases spanning the gap. Per germline, CDR1 SEHNR and CDR2 FQNEAQ (reference sequence). Sequencing input: blood. The chain couples TRBV7-9 to TRBJ2-2; D is perhaps TRBD2 (6 bases). This TCR was sampled from a woman aged 30 to 39 in good health. CDR3 amino acids: CASSLGGTLNTGELFF. CDR3 bases: TGTGCCAGCAGCCTGGGCGGGACGCTTAACACCGGGGAGCTGTTTTTT.